Detailed here is one TCR beta chain. This sample was included in a study of blood T cell repertoires in COVID-19. TCRdb keeps only in-frame clones here, not all; method: immunoSEQ multiplex PCR. The table has about 240,000 clones, about four fifths seen once. Germline V gives CDR1 MNHEY, CDR2 SVGEGT. The CDR3 consists of 16 residues. V was clipped by 4 bases and J by 0 bases, with 16 bases between them. The origin of this receptor is a woman aged 18-30 years with acute or convalescent COVID-19. Sequenced material: peripheral blood. The J gene is TRBJ2-7, the V gene TRBV6-2 or TRBV6-3, with D possibly matching TRBD1 (5 bases). CDR3 residues: CASSSPFKDNSYEQYF. CDR3 DNA sequence: TGTGCCAGCAGTTCACCCTTCAAGGACAACTCCTACGAGCAGTACTTC.